This entry concerns a single T cell receptor (beta chain). Its antigen target is currently unknown. Base qualities were left out, and no much larger clone turns up one base away. The donors were included in the validation cohort of 90 to 150 subjects, a group kept apart from the roughly 730-subject first cohort. The library was made by the immunoSEQ multiplex PCR assay. The paper's data handling went like this. A statistical classification framework was developed to diagnose cytomegalovirus status using the catalog of TCR beta chain sequences. In TCRdb, the immuneACCESS table is reduced to in-frame sequences with V and J assigned. These tables do not hold every clone; where another copy was compared, an unresolved V gene accounts for under half, and the others remain unexplained. The V and J calls and clone size were taken over from that table, and D and trimming were inferred from the DNA. This sample holds approximately 150,000 clones; less than 95% were observed only once. Of the sample, more than 2.5% falls within the top ten clones.

This record comes from a study of cytomegalovirus exposure and HLA in healthy donors (dated by TCRdb to 2016 to 2017). Regarding the research as a whole: According to a later analysis, one platform produced both the approximately 110 validation repertoires and the 730 or so repertoires of the first cohort. Along with the approximately 650-subject first cohort, a separate validation cohort of over 90 different subjects was used. The aim of the study was to test whether cataloging public T cell receptors could identify signatures of past pathogen exposure. The study combined high-throughput TCR immunosequencing, statistical association of individual TCRs with disease status, and machine learning to predict cytomegalovirus infection status.

V is reduced by 8 bases and J by 2 bases, leaving a spacing of 13 bases between them. The CDR3 sequence holds 13 residues, the cysteine and phenylalanine included. The kept DNA is CDR3 alone, 39 bases in frame from the first base. From a lookup of the germline V gene, CDR1 and CDR2 are KGHSH and LQKENI. Points the paper makes about the study in general: Most TCR sequences were observed very rarely across donors, whereas some public TCRs were present in many individuals. Of the cluster scores, around 95% were above 0 in a later analysis, which found that TCRs clustered in the first cohort also tended to co-occur in the roughly 130 validation repertoires. In vitro tests confirmed that a few of the cytomegalovirus-associated TCR beta chains recognize cytomegalovirus antigens. All 110 or so repertoires were used to score co-occurrence in the validation cohort in a later analysis, because that analysis had no HLA typing for the cohort. In both the original and validation cohorts, the classifier was reported to diagnose cytomegalovirus status with high specificity and sensitivity. In the study, around 160 TCR beta chains were listed as associated with cytomegalovirus. It was suggested by the authors that the approach could potentially be generalized to other disease states and immunological phenotypes.

The rearranged chain carries TRBV18 and TRBJ2-7; the D gene is possibly TRBD1, with 6 bases matching. This sequence originates from a woman aged 18-29 years in good health and CMV-seropositive. The sequenced sample was PBMCs. The CDR3 region reads CASGAGDPYEQYF. The sequenced DNA: TGTGCCAGCGGCGCAGGGGACCCCTACGAGCAGTACTTC.